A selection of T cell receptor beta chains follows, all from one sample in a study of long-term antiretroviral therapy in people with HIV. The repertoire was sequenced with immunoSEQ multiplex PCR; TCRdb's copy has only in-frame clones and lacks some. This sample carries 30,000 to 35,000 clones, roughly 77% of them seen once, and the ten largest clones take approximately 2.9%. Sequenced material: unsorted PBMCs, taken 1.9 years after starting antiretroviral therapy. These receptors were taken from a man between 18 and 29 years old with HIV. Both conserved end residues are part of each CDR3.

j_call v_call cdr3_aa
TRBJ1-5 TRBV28 CASSFLQGNQPQHF
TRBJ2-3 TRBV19 CASSGTRTDTQYF
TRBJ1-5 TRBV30 CAWSDSRNQPQHF
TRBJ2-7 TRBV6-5 CASSSRAALEQYF
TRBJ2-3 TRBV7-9 CASSLTQPVSTDTQYF
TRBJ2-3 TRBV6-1 CASTPIAEYPDTQYF
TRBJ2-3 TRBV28 CASNGFGDTQYF
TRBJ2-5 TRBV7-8 CASSLQGLAGTQETQYF
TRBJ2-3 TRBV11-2 CASSLLRGPDTQYF
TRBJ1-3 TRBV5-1 CASSFLGSSSGNTIYF
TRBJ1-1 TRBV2 CASTLQGFSTEAFF
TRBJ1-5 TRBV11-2 CASSLDRGQPQHF
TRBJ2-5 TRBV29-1 CSVDRGRGLGSETQYF
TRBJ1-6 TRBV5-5 CASSLEAGSPLHF
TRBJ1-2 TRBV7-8 CASSLAGLGGYTF
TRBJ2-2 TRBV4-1 CASSLRTGGPGELFF
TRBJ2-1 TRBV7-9 CASSLVPGTPYNEQFF
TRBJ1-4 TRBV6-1 CASLPGHSNEKLFF
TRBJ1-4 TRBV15 CATSRDTENEKLFF
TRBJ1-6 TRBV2 CASSAGGGAPNSPLHF
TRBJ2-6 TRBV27 CASSRDGLSGANVLTF
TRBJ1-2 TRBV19 CASSIVGDRAANYGYTF
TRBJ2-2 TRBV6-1 CASTKTGDTGELFF
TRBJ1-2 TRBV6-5 CASSYNEGTYGYTF
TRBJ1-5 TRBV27 CASSSDKEGPQHF
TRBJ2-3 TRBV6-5 CASRHSTDTQYF
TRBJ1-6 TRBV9 CASSVGPGIDSPLHF
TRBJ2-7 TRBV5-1 CASSLSSSTGLFYEQYF